Presented here are 20 T cell receptor beta chains from one specimen sequenced in a study of T cells in Graves' hyperthyroidism and ophthalmopathy. Amplified TCR beta CDR3 regions came from RNA transcripts. HTBI primers were employed in a first-round RT-PCR of the TCR CDR3. One entry per CDR3 protein, called by TCRdb with MiXCR from the multiplex PCR reads. This table has 550,000 to 700,000 distinct CDR3 sequences, about 14% appearing once. Input material: blood. The source is a woman aged 40 to 50 with Graves' ophthalmopathy.

The chain links TRBV11-1 to TRBJ2-5; D tentatively reads TRBD1 or TRBD2 (5 bases each). The CDR3 covers 18 residues. Germline lookup yields CDR1 SGHAT and CDR2 FQDESV (reference sequence). The V end lost 1 base, the J end lost 5 bases, and 23 bases lay between the germline ends. DNA for the CDR3: TGTGCCAGCAGCTTAGATCGGTGGGGACGAGGCGTTGTGGAGACCCAGTACTTC. This codes for CASSLDRWGRGVVETQYF.

A few counts support this clonotype. The CDR3: CASGLAYGYTF. CDR3 coding DNA: TGTGCCAGCGGTCTGGCCTATGGCTACACCTTC. The chain recombines TRBV2 with TRBJ1-2; D is undetermined. Trimming shortened V by 8 bases and J by 4 bases, and 8 bases separated the two germline ends. The CDR3 covers 11 residues. Germline values: CDR1 SNHLY, CDR2 FYNNEI.

This clonotype was seen many times. The chain recombines TRBV7-2 with TRBJ1-1, with D uncertain. The ends were cut back, 5 bases at V and 1 base at J, with 14 bases in the middle. Germline-derived CDR1 and CDR2 are SGHTA and FQGNSA. CDR3 length: 15 amino acids. The CDR3 is CASSPAGITNTEAFF. In DNA, the CDR3 is TGTGCCAGCAGCCCCGCGGGAATAACGAACACTGAAGCTTTCTTT.

The chain recombines TRBV7-2 with TRBJ1-2, with D possibly matching TRBD1 (5 bases). With 0 bases removed from V and 4 bases from J, the gap between germline ends came to 9 bases. Germline CDR1 reads SGHTA; CDR2 reads FQGNSA. The CDR3 has 14 residues. The chain's CDR3 is CASSLARGTYGYTF. The CDR3 coding sequence is TGTGCCAGCAGCTTAGCGCGGGGGACCTATGGCTACACCTTC.

The table lists this clonotype with a few counts. This rearrangement joins TRBV12-3 or TRBV12-4 to TRBJ2-2; D is undetermined. The CDR3 consists of 19 residues. The germline V and J ends were trimmed by 1 base and 0 bases, with 18 bases remaining between them. In nucleotides, the CDR3 is TGTGCCAGCAGTTTAGTTCATAAAGCCCTGCTGACGAACACCGGGGAGCTGTTTTTT. Encoded protein: CASSLVHKALLTNTGELFF.

This clonotype was detected many times. V and J are TRBV30 and TRBJ1-3; no clear D gene. The CDR3 has 13 amino acids. V lost 5 bases to trimming and J lost 2 bases, with 10 bases between them. Germline V CDR1 and CDR2: GTSNPN, SVGIG (reference sequence). The CDR3 DNA reads as TGTGCCTGGTCCGGGGATCCTGGAAACACCATATATTTT. Protein sequence: CAWSGDPGNTIYF.

The chain has TRBV20-1 and TRBJ2-7, with 10 positions matching TRBD2. This CDR3 contains 16 residues. V was pared by 0 bases and J by 3 bases, with 8 bases of the junction left unmatched. The V gene's germline CDR1 is DFQATT and CDR2 SNEGSKA (reference sequence). The CDR3 nucleotides read TGCAGTGCTAGAGATTCTCGGACTAGCGGCAACTACGAGCAGTACTTC. The encoded protein is CSARDSRTSGNYEQYF.

This clonotype has only a few counts. The chain uses TRBV10-3 and TRBJ1-2, with D tentatively TRBD1 (5 bases). Trimming left V 0 bases short and J 4 bases short, with 12 bases between. Germline V lookup: CDR1 ENHRY, CDR2 SYGVKD. CDR3 length: 15 amino acids. The CDR3 reads CAISESGTQLYGYTF. The CDR3 DNA sequence: TGTGCCATCAGTGAGTCTGGGACCCAACTCTATGGCTACACCTTC.

This clonotype was seen ten or more times. This chain joins TRBV7-2 and TRBJ1-5; the D is unclear. Trimming removed 6 bases at V and 7 bases at J, with 13 bases between. Germline CDR1 and CDR2: SGHTA and FQGNSA. The CDR3 is 13 amino acids. CDR3 sequence: CASSPDGAQPQHF. As DNA, the CDR3 is TGTGCCAGCAGTCCAGACGGAGCCCAGCCCCAGCATTTT.

This clonotype was seen at least ten times. The chain employs TRBV12-3 or TRBV12-4 and TRBJ2-7; D might be TRBD2 (6 bases). This CDR3 has 16 amino acids. V was cut by 0 bases and J by 0 bases, with 12 bases left in between. The CDR3 sequence is CASSLARGGTSYEQYF. DNA of the CDR3: TGTGCCAGCAGTTTAGCCCGTGGCGGGACCTCCTACGAGCAGTACTTC.

This clonotype came up many times. The chain uses TRBV6-1 and TRBJ1-2; 10 bases agree with TRBD1. The CDR3 consists of 14 residues. In germline, CDR1 is MNHNS, CDR2 SASEGT. V lost 5 bases, J lost 4 bases, and 4 bases stayed unmatched. DNA of the CDR3: TGTGCCAGCAGTAGCCGGGACAGGGGCTATGGCTACACCTTC. Its protein product is CASSSRDRGYGYTF.

This clonotype was observed many times. The chain recombines TRBV10-3 with TRBJ2-6; 9 nucleotides line up with TRBD1. Per germline, CDR1 ENHRY and CDR2 SYGVKD. CDR3 length: 19 amino acids. J lost 3 bases, V lost 2 bases, and 11 bases had no gene match. The CDR3, as DNA: TGTGCCATCAGTGAGGCAACCGGGACAGGGTCCGTTGGGGCCAACGTCCTGACTTTC. It encodes CAISEATGTGSVGANVLTF.

This clonotype was recorded at least ten times. The V and J genes are TRBV29-1 and TRBJ1-1; D not certain. The CDR3 length is 13 residues. Germline-derived CDR1 and CDR2 are SQVTM and ANQGSEA. Trimming took off 3 bases at V and 2 bases at J, with 10 bases between the two ends. The CDR3 DNA sequence: TGCAGCGTTGATGTGTCGACAAACACTGAAGCTTTCTTT. Encoded protein: CSVDVSTNTEAFF.

This clonotype was seen repeatedly, ten times or more. The chain combines TRBV11-2 with TRBJ2-5; 7 positions match TRBD1. With 6 bases clipped from V and 2 bases from J, the junction kept 9 bases outside the gene matches. The germline CDR1 and CDR2 sequences are SGHAT and FQNNGV. The CDR3 is 15 residues long. In DNA form, the CDR3 reads TGTGCCAGCAGTTACAGGGGTGATGGACAAGAGACCCAGTACTTC. Translated: CASSYRGDGQETQYF.

The chain joins TRBV12-3 or TRBV12-4 to TRBJ2-5; the D gene is possibly TRBD1 (6 bases). This CDR3 spans 15 amino acids. The V end lost 5 bases, the J end lost 7 bases, and 20 bases lay between the germline ends. CDR3 sequence: CASSARDTPLTTQYF. CDR3 nucleotide sequence: TGTGCCAGCAGTGCCCGGGACACCCCACTGACGACCCAGTACTTC.

This clonotype occurred a few times. This chain joins TRBV28 and TRBJ2-7; 9 nucleotides match TRBD2. This CDR3 region has 16 residues. The ends lost 2 bases at V and 6 bases at J; junction bases unmatched: 11. Germline assignment: CDR1 MDHEN and CDR2 SYDVKM. CDR3 bases: TGTGCCAGCAGTTTAGGAGGAGCGGGAGGTACCTCCGAGCAGTACTTC. It is translated as CASSLGGAGGTSEQYF.

The V call is TRBV6-1, the J call TRBJ2-7; D is unclear. The V end lost 2 bases, the J end lost 0 bases, and 8 bases lay between the germline ends. CDR3 length: 14 amino acids. Germline lookup yields CDR1 MNHNS and CDR2 SASEGT. DNA for the CDR3: TGTGCCAGCAGTGAATGTCGGGTCTCCTACGAGCAGTACTTC. It codes for CASSECRVSYEQYF.

This clonotype was found many times. CDR3 sequence reads: CASSLTGGYGYTF. The CDR3 DNA reads as TGTGCCAGCAGTTTGACAGGGGGCTACGGCTACACCTTC. The V and J genes are TRBV27 and TRBJ1-2, with 10 nucleotides matching TRBD1. Germline-derived CDR1 and CDR2 are MNHEY and SMNVEV (reference sequence). V trimming: 3 bases; J trimming: 8 bases; junction bases outside the gene matches: 3. The CDR3 consists of 13 residues.

In this sample, this clonotype turned up many times. V and J are TRBV6-5 and TRBJ2-2; D may match TRBD1 or TRBD2 (5 bases each). This CDR3 is built from 16 residues. V lost 0 bases, J lost 0 bases, and 8 bases lay in between. Germline lookup yields CDR1 MNHEY and CDR2 SVGAGI. The CDR3 reads CASSYSGRTNTGELFF. For the CDR3, the DNA is TGTGCCAGCAGTTACTCGGGACGCACGAACACCGGGGAGCTGTTTTTT.

This clonotype was seen repeatedly, ten times or more. J is TRBJ1-5 and V is TRBV12-3 or TRBV12-4, with 7 bases lining up with TRBD1. This CDR3 region has 17 residues. Trimming at V came to 1 base and at J to 6 bases, leaving 12 bases not matched to a gene. The CDR3 DNA follows: TGTGCCAGCAGTTTAGGGCACAGGGGTTGGATCGGTCAGCCCCAGCATTTT. Residues: CASSLGHRGWIGQPQHF.